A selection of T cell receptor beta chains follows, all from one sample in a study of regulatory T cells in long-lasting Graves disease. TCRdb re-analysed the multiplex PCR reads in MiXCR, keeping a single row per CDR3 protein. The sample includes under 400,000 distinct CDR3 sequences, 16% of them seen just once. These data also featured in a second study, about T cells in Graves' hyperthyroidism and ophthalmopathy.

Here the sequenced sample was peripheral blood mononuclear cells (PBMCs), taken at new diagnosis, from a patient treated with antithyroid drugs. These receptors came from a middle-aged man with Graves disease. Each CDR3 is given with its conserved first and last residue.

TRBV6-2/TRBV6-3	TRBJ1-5	CASSPHDRGNQPQHF
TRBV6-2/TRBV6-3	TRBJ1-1	CASSRMVTGGEAEAFF
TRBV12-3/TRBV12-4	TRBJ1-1	CASRATGWTEAFF
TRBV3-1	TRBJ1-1	CASSTTGLNTEAFF
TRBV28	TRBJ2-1	CASRTLAGGRNEQFF
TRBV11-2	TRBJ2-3	CASSLGPESTDTQYF
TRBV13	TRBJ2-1	CASSLAGGGNEQFF
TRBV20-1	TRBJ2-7	CSASQQSYEQYF
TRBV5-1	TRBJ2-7	CASSLAQGRTYEQYF
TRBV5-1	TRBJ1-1	CASRYDENTEAFF
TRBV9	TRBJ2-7	CASSVDGASYEQYF
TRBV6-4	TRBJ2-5	CASSDSGQGIETQYF
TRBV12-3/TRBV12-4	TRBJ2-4	CASSLRHPSRQYF
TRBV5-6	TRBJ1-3	CASSLVADSISGNTIYF